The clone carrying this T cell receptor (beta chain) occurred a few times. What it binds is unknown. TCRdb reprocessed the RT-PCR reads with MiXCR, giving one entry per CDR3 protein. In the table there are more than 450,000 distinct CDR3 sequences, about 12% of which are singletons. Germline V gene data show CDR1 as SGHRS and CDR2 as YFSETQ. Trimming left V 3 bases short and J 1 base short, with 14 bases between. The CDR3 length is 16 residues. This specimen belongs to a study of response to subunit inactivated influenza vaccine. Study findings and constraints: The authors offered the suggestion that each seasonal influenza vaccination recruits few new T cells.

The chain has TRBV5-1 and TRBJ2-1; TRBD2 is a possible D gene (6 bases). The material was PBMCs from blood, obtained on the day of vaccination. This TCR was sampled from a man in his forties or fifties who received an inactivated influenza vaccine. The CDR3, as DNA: TGCGCCAGCAGCTCAAATGAGCGGGCGTCCTACAATGAGCAGTTCTTC. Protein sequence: CASSSNERASYNEQFF.